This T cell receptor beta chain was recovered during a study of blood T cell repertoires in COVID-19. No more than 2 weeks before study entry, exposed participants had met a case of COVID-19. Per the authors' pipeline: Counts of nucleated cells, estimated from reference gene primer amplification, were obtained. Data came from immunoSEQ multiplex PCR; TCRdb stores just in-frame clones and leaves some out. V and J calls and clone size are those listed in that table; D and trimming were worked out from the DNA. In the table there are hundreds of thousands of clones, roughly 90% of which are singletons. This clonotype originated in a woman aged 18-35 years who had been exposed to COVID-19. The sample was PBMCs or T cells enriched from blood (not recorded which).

The CDR3 loop is CASSSHFMGGPGTGELFF. The CDR3 coding sequence is TGTGCCAGCAGCTCCCATTTTATGGGGGGGCCGGGCACCGGGGAGCTGTTTTTT. This chain joins TRBV7-3 and TRBJ2-2, with D maybe TRBD2 (7 bases). There are 18 residues in the CDR3. V lost 4 bases to trimming and J lost 4 bases, with 22 bases between them. Germline CDR1 and CDR2: SGHTA and FQGTGA.